Sequencing of this T cell receptor (beta chain) was carried out in a study of T cells in Graves' hyperthyroidism and ophthalmopathy. The CDR3 is 15 amino acids. V gave up 7 bases and J gave up 2 bases, with 15 bases separating them. The germline gives CDR1 WNHNN, CDR2 SYGVQD (reference sequence). TCR beta CDR3 regions were amplified from RNA transcripts. With the HTBI primer set, the TCR CDR3 went through a first round of RT-PCR. In TCRdb, the multiplex PCR reads were re-called with MiXCR into one record per CDR3 protein. The sample gives roughly 500,000 distinct CDR3 sequences, 46% of which show up once; about 43% is in the top ten.

The clonotype was recovered from an adult woman with Graves' disease, either hyperthyroidism or ophthalmopathy (not recorded which). V gene TRBV10-1 combines with J gene TRBJ1-5; D remains unclear. Source material: peripheral blood or thyroid tissue (not recorded which). CDR3 in DNA: TGCGCCAGCAACCCCCAAGGTGTGGGCAATCAGCCCCAGCATTTT. It is translated as CASNPQGVGNQPQHF.